The 10 T cell receptor beta chains in this list originate from one sample, sequenced in a study of blood T cell repertoires in COVID-19. Libraries were prepared by immunoSEQ multiplex PCR; TCRdb keeps only in-frame clonotypes and omits some of them. This sample yields over 200,000 clones, of which roughly 89% are seen a single time; approximately 6.2% belongs to the top ten. The sequencing input was peripheral blood. The receptors come from a man between 60 and 75 years old who had recovered from COVID-19.

This chain connects TRBV27 to TRBJ2-3, with TRBD1 matching 8 bases. CDR3 length: 13 amino acids. Trimming took 4 bases from V and 5 from J; bases not matched to a gene: 2. In germline, CDR1 is MNHEY, CDR2 SMNVEV (reference sequence). The CDR3 DNA follows: TGTGCCAGCAGTTCGACAGGGGTAGATACGCAGTATTTT. Protein sequence: CASSSTGVDTQYF.

The gene calls are TRBV6-1 and TRBJ2-7; D possibly corresponds to TRBD2 (5 bases). CDR3 length: 13 residues. Trimming took off 7 bases at V and 1 base at J, with 11 bases between the two ends. CDR1 and CDR2 (germline): MNHNS, SASEGT. CDR3 sequence (DNA): TGTGCCAGCACACGGGCGGGTTCCTACGAGCAGTACTTC. Amino acid sequence: CASTRAGSYEQYF.

This chain joins TRBV6-5 and TRBJ1-5, with D maybe TRBD1 (6 bases). Germline lookup yields CDR1 MNHEY and CDR2 SVGAGI. CDR3 length: 14 residues. Trimming took off 5 bases at V and 10 bases at J, with 18 bases between the two ends. CDR3 coding DNA: TGTGCCAGCAGTAAACTTCAAGAGGGGGACCCCCAGCATTTT. It codes for CASSKLQEGDPQHF.

The CDR3 loop is CASSRDRQYGYTF. The CDR3 DNA follows: TGTGCCAGCAGCCGGGACAGGCAGTATGGCTACACCTTC. V is TRBV5-4 and J is TRBJ1-2, with 8 bases fitting TRBD1. The V gene end was trimmed by 4 bases and the J gene end by 5 bases; junction bases not matched to a gene: 4. Germline loops: CDR1 SGHNT, CDR2 YYREEE (reference sequence). The CDR3 runs to 13 residues.

CDR3 DNA: TGTGCCAGCAGTAGAGAACCGGGACTAGCGTTCTACGAGCAGTACTTC. Encoded protein: CASSREPGLAFYEQYF. The J gene is TRBJ2-7, the V gene TRBV27; 10 bases match TRBD2. Unmatched junction bases numbered 10, after V lost 5 bases and J lost 3 bases. Germline V gene lookup returns CDR1 MNHEY and CDR2 SMNVEV (reference sequence). The CDR3 is 16 residues long.

This clone was counted only a few times. The chain carries TRBV6-5 and TRBJ2-7, with TRBD2 matching over 14 bases. V was pared by 8 bases and J by 7 bases, with 7 bases of the junction left unmatched. There are 14 residues in the CDR3. The germline V gene encodes CDR1 MNHEY and CDR2 SVGAGI. CDR3 DNA sequence: TGTGCCAGCCTTAGGACTAGCGGGAGGAAAGAGCAGTACTTC. This gives the protein CASLRTSGRKEQYF.

The CDR3 spells CASSKGDRPYGYTF. In DNA, the CDR3 is TGTGCCAGTAGTAAGGGGGACAGACCTTATGGCTACACCTTC. The chain has TRBV19 and TRBJ1-2; 7 bases fit TRBD1. Losses at the gene ends were 4 bases for V and 5 bases for J; bases not matched to a gene: 7. Germline V lookup: CDR1 LNHDA, CDR2 SQIVND (reference sequence). This CDR3 is 14 amino acids long.

The chain employs TRBV10-3 and TRBJ2-6; D is perhaps TRBD2 (5 bases). Germline-derived CDR1 and CDR2 are ENHRY and SYGVKD. CDR3 size: 15 residues. Trimming left V 8 bases short and J 1 base short, with 12 bases between. CDR3: CAIAGWESGANVLTF. The DNA for the CDR3 is TGTGCCATCGCTGGGTGGGAGTCTGGGGCCAACGTCCTGACTTTC.

The V and J genes are TRBV7-2 and TRBJ2-1; D ambiguous. This CDR3 has 13 residues. CDR1 and CDR2 (germline): SGHTA, FQGNSA. V lost 5 bases, J lost 6 bases, and 11 bases lay in between. CDR3 nucleotides: TGTGCCAGCAGCGCGCCTGCCCTCAATGAGCAGTTCTTC. This codes for CASSAPALNEQFF. Full variable domain (rest looked up from reference TRBV7-2 and TRBJ2-1): GAGVSQSPSNKVTEKGKDVELRCDPISGHTALYWYRQSLGQGLEFLIYFQGNSAPDKSGLPSDRFSAERTGGSVSTLTIQRTQQEDSAVYLCASSAPALNEQFFGPGTRLTVL.

This chain connects TRBV25-1 to TRBJ1-1; 7 bases agree with TRBD1. The CDR3 is 14 amino acids. With 3 bases clipped from V and 5 bases from J, the junction kept 6 bases outside the gene matches. The germline V gene has CDR1 MGHDK and CDR2 SYGVNS. The CDR3 spells CASSDDREGTEAFF. The CDR3 nucleotides are TGTGCCAGCAGTGACGACAGGGAAGGGACTGAAGCTTTCTTT.